One TCR beta chain is described in this entry. The sample comes from a study of blood T cell repertoires in COVID-19. Sequencing used immunoSEQ multiplex PCR; TCRdb keeps in-frame clones, though not all of them. The profile shows about 440,000 clones, around 88% of them singletons. What was sequenced was peripheral blood. This receptor was taken from a woman between 50 and 59 years old with COVID-19, enrolled during active disease.

The CDR3 region has the DNA TGCGCCAGCAGCTGCAGGACAGGGACTACCCATGCCTACTCCTATAATTCACCCCTCCACTTT. This codes for CASSCRTGTTHAYSYNSPLHF. The chain links TRBV5-1 to TRBJ1-6, with TRBD1 matching over 8 bases. In germline, CDR1 is SGHRS, CDR2 YFSETQ. This CDR3 is 21 amino acids long. The V and J ends lost 3 bases and 0 bases, in that order; junction bases with no gene match: 17.